This paragraph covers one T cell receptor beta chain sequence. These data are taken from a study of blood T cell repertoires in COVID-19. Study at large: Researchers got acute and convalescent COVID-19 samples from the United States, Italy and Spain. The analysed material was cDNA or gDNA that came from T cells, B-cell-depleted T cells, or PBMCs.

V was clipped by 5 bases and J by 6 bases; unmatched bases: 15. This CDR3 region has 18 residues. Germline values: CDR1 SGHTA, CDR2 FQGTGA. Source study methods: Amplification of reference gene primers was used by the study to estimate nucleated cell counts. Only in-frame clones appear in the TCRdb table, and some are missing; sequencing was by immunoSEQ multiplex PCR. V, J and clone size were drawn from that table, and D and trimming were deduced from the DNA. The profile shows over 80,000 clones, around 87% of them singletons. Sequenced input: peripheral blood. The genes are TRBV7-3 and TRBJ2-7, with TRBD2 identical over 14 bases. The TCR originated in a human donor in a cohort sampled during active COVID-19. Written as DNA, the CDR3 is TGTGCCAGCAGCCCTCAGCCGGGACTAGCGGGAGATCCCTCCGAGCAGTACTTC. Protein product: CASSPQPGLAGDPSEQYF.